The T cell receptor (beta chain) described here comes from a study of blood T cell repertoires in COVID-19. Study context: Acute and convalescent COVID-19 samples came from the United States, Italy and Spain. Sample material is recorded as cDNA or gDNA derived from T cells, B-cell-depleted T cells, or PBMCs.

In the study's own analysis: Counts of nucleated cells, estimated from reference gene primer amplification, were obtained. Using immunoSEQ multiplex PCR, the repertoire was profiled, and TCRdb retains in-frame clones only, with some absent. The DNA gave D and trimming, while V, J and clone size come from that table. The table records approximately 190,000 clones, roughly 79% of them present only once. The CDR3 runs to 14 residues. CDR1 is WSHSY, CDR2 SAAADI, per germline. The ends lost 0 bases at V and 8 bases at J; junction bases unmatched: 5. Sequenced: peripheral blood. The V call is TRBV10-2, the J call TRBJ2-3, with 7 bases matching TRBD2. This clonotype originated in a human donor with acute or convalescent COVID-19. The donor label of this sample is uncertain. CDR3 residues: CASSESVAGGTQYF. The CDR3 DNA reads as TGCGCCAGCAGTGAGTCGGTAGCGGGCGGTACGCAGTATTTT.